This T cell receptor (beta chain) originates from a study of CD8 T cells in ankylosing spondylitis. General study points: Characteristic of ankylosing spondylitis blood, it appeared, was a TCR beta motif comprising eight highly homologous variants. Disease-associated clones were reportedly significantly overrepresented in matched ankylosing spondylitis synovial fluid.

Of note for this clonotype: Antigen unknown. The junction shows a germline mismatch at one end, possibly a read error.

The germline V gene has CDR1 MNHNS and CDR2 SASEGT. The CDR3 has 15 residues. Quantitative 5'-RACE with molecular barcodes generated TCR beta libraries. Using its own MiXCR run on the 5' RACE reads, TCRdb lists one record per CDR3 protein. The table lists about 130,000 distinct CDR3 sequences, 7% to 10% of them singletons, with 2.5% to 4% in the top ten. The sample taken for sequencing was blood, either unsorted or a sorted T cell fraction (not recorded which). This chain joins TRBV6-1 and TRBJ2-7, with 10 bases lining up with TRBD1. The clonotype was recovered from a male donor with ankylosing spondylitis or in good health (not recorded which). DNA of the CDR3: TGTGCCAGCAGGAGAGGGACAGGGGACTCCTACGCGCAGTACTTC. Translating it yields CASRRGTGDSYAQYF.